Listed below are T cell receptor beta chains from one sample, sequenced in a study of blood T cell repertoires in COVID-19. Data came from immunoSEQ multiplex PCR; TCRdb stores just in-frame clones and leaves some out. The table has 150,000 to 200,000 clones, around 80% seen once. The specimen sequenced was peripheral blood. These receptors all come from a woman of 80 years or more with acute or convalescent COVID-19. Each CDR3 is given with its conserved first and last residue. D genes are given only for firm matches. Expanded clones are given a class, and other clones once, few, many or no size at all.

d_gene	j_gene	v_gene	abundance	CDR3nt	CDR3aa
-	TRBJ1-1	TRBV5-1	-	TGCGCCAGCAGCTTAGAGGCGGGGTGGGCTTTCTTT	CASSLEAGWAFF
-	TRBJ2-2	TRBV5-4	once	TGTGCCAGCAGCTCATCGCAGGGTTGGACCGGGGAGCTGTTTTTT	CASSSSQGWTGELFF
-	TRBJ2-1	TRBV29-1	-	TGCAGCGCCTCCGGGACAACCCTCGGTGGGTACAATGAGCAGTTCTTC	CSASGTTLGGYNEQFF
-	TRBJ2-7	TRBV9	-	TGTGCCAGCAGCGTTGCCGGAGCTAGCTCCTACGAGCAGTACTTC	CASSVAGASSYEQYF
TRBD2	TRBJ2-1	TRBV6-5	once	TGTGCCAGCAGGGCCGGGACTAGCGGAGACAATGAGCAGTTCTTC	CASRAGTSGDNEQFF
TRBD1	TRBJ1-6	TRBV28	-	TGTGCCAGCAGTTTAAAGCCTCACAGGGGGCGAGGATCACCCCTCCACTTT	CASSLKPHRGRGSPLHF
TRBD1	TRBJ1-2	TRBV28	-	TGTGCCAGCAGTTTTTTACTCTCACAGGGGAACTATGGCTACACCTTC	CASSFLLSQGNYGYTF
TRBD1	TRBJ1-2	TRBV5-5	-	TGTGCCAGCAGCACAGACAGGGGAGGCTCGCATGGCTACACCTTC	CASSTDRGGSHGYTF
-	TRBJ2-2	TRBV6-6	-	TGTGCCAGCAGCTTACTGAGGCGGGGAAGCACCGGGGAGCTGTTTTTT	CASSLLRRGSTGELFF
TRBD1	TRBJ2-3	TRBV19	-	TGTGCCAGTAGTGCGTCGGGACAGAGACTCTTGTCTATCACAGATACGCAGTATTTT	CASSASGQRLLSITDTQYF
-	TRBJ1-1	TRBV6-6	-	TGTGCCAGCAGCCCGTCCAGGGGTGCTTTCTTT	CASSPSRGAFF
-	TRBJ1-5	TRBV28	few	TGTGCCAGCAGTTTGTGGCAGGGGAAGAATCAGCCCCAGCATTTT	CASSLWQGKNQPQHF
TRBD2	TRBJ2-3	TRBV29-1	-	TGCAGCGTTAAACCGGGACTAGGCCCAGATACGCAGTATTTT	CSVKPGLGPDTQYF
-	TRBJ1-1	TRBV6-5	-	TGTGCCAGCAGTTACTCTAGGCAGGGTAGGGACACTGAAGCTTTCTTT	CASSYSRQGRDTEAFF
-	TRBJ1-4	TRBV5-1	-	TGCGCCAGCAGCAACCTGGGGGGTGAGGAAAAACTGTTTTTT	CASSNLGGEEKLFF
TRBD2	TRBJ2-7	TRBV27	-	TGTGCCAGCAGTTTGGGAGGGCGTAGACCCTACGAGCAGTACTTC	CASSLGGRRPYEQYF
-	TRBJ1-5	TRBV27	-	TGTGCCAGCAAAACCAGGGGCTTAGGCGGTCAGCCCCAGCATTTT	CASKTRGLGGQPQHF
-	TRBJ1-2	TRBV30	-	TGTGCCTGGAAGTTGGGCAGCACTAACTATGGCTACACCTTC	CAWKLGSTNYGYTF
TRBD2	TRBJ2-2	TRBV28	-	TGTGCCAGCAGTTCACTAGCGGGAGGGCTGAGCACCGGGGAGCTGTTTTTT	CASSSLAGGLSTGELFF
TRBD1	TRBJ2-2	TRBV29-1	-	TGCAGCGTGGCCGGGACAGTCGCCGGGGAGCTGTTTTTT	CSVAGTVAGELFF
TRBD1	TRBJ1-1	TRBV3-1/TRBV3-2	-	TGTGCCAGCAGCGCCCCACAGGGGGTCTACACTGAAGCTTTCTTT	CASSAPQGVYTEAFF
TRBD1	TRBJ1-5	TRBV19	-	TGTGCCAGTAGTATAGGGGGACAGGGACTGCCCCAGCATTTT	CASSIGGQGLPQHF
-	TRBJ2-5	TRBV6-5	-	TGTGCCAGCAGTTACTTCTCGGGAAACCAAGAGACCCAGTACTTC	CASSYFSGNQETQYF
TRBD1	TRBJ2-7	TRBV27	-	TGTGCCAGCGGCCGGGACAGGGCATCCTACGAGCAGTACTTC	CASGRDRASYEQYF
-	TRBJ2-3	TRBV10-1	-	TGCGCCAGCAGTCGTTGGGCCGCAGATACGCAGTATTTT	CASSRWAADTQYF
-	TRBJ1-3	TRBV3-1/TRBV3-2	-	TGTGCCAGCAGCCAAGTGTTACAATCTGGAAACACCATATATTTT	CASSQVLQSGNTIYF